This TCR beta chain was found in a study of technical replicates of blood from several donors. Per the germline V gene, CDR1 is SNHLY and CDR2 is FYNNEI. V was clipped by 2 bases and J by 3 bases, with 7 bases between them. The CDR3 length is 13 residues. Profiling relied on immunoSEQ multiplex PCR, and the TCRdb table lists in-frame clones only, not all of them. This sample has tens of thousands of clones; over 75% occur once, and the top ten carry 0.25%. The sample comprised T cells isolated from PBMCs. This receptor was taken from a human donor in good health. The rearrangement joins TRBV2 to TRBJ1-2; D is unclear. The CDR3, as DNA: TGTGCCAGCAGTGAACAGGCCCACTATGGCTACACCTTC. It encodes CASSEQAHYGYTF.